This T cell receptor beta chain was recovered during a study of T-cell reconstitution after alpha-beta-depleted transplantation in children. Study conclusions and caveats: In some patients, recipient T cells and intrathymic progenitors surviving conditioning explained high day-60 diversity. T-cell numbers and diversity one year post-transplant derived largely from freshly generated T cells. Approximately two months post-transplant, alpha-beta T cells reportedly originated from several hundred expanded graft clones.

CDR1 is GTSNPN, CDR2 SVGIG, per germline (reference sequence). The CDR3 is 13 residues long. V was clipped by 0 bases and J by 8 bases; unmatched bases: 2. This clonotype was observed a few times. Its target is not known. A library of TCRbeta sequences, prepared with unique molecular identifiers, was generated. One entry per CDR3 protein, called by TCRdb with MiXCR from the PCR reads. The table lists approximately 500,000 distinct CDR3 sequences, roughly a tenth of them singletons, with just over 2% in the top ten. The clonotype comes from a child aged 2-15 years with inherited bone marrow failure, due to receive a stem cell transplant. The rearrangement joins TRBV30 to TRBJ2-1; 9 nucleotides align to TRBD1. This specimen was PBMCs, taken before TCRalphabeta/CD19-depleted stem cell transplant. This CDR3 reads CAWSVQGADEQFF. CDR3 coding DNA: TGTGCCTGGAGTGTACAGGGGGCCGATGAGCAGTTCTTC.